These 29 T cell receptor beta chains share one sample of origin, sequenced in a study of cytomegalovirus exposure and HLA in healthy donors. With 60 Vbeta and 13 Jbeta primers, the PCR was carried out. Assay: immunoSEQ multiplex PCR; the TCRdb copy retains only in-frame clones and omits some. The sample gives 100,000 to 150,000 clones, around 72% of which show up once; approximately 3.8% is in the top ten. The specimen was PBMCs. These receptors all come from a man aged 25 to 45 in good health and CMV-seronegative.

V gene TRBV4-1 combines with J gene TRBJ1-6; D gene ambiguous. Germline CDR1 and CDR2: MGHRA and YSYEKL. This CDR3 region has 14 residues. Between the trimmed V and J ends, which lost 4 bases and 7 bases, there was a span of 11 bases. In DNA form, the CDR3 reads TGCGCCAGCAGCCGACTTACGGCCAATTCACCCCTCCACTTT. Its translation: CASSRLTANSPLHF.

The chain carries TRBV5-6 and TRBJ2-2; 9 bases are a match to TRBD1. The CDR3 length is 16 residues. CDR1 is SGHDT and CDR2 is YYEEEE in the germline V gene. Germline trimming cut 3 bases from V and 2 bases from J; bases unmatched to any gene: 5. The CDR3 coding sequence is TGTGCCAGCAGCTGGGGGACAGGGCGAAACACCGGGGAGCTGTTTTTT. Its protein product is CASSWGTGRNTGELFF.

The chain combines TRBV5-1 with TRBJ2-1; 10 bases align to TRBD2. The CDR3 loop spans 18 amino acids. Trimming removed 0 bases from V and 4 bases from J; junction bases left unmatched: 10. Looked up from germline, CDR1 is SGHRS and CDR2 is YFSETQ. The CDR3, as DNA: TGCGCCAGCAGCTTGGCCGGATCTAGCGGGGGTGGGTACAATGAGCAGTTCTTC. Protein sequence: CASSLAGSSGGGYNEQFF.

This clone has just one count. The genes are TRBV7-8 and TRBJ2-7; possibly TRBD1 for D (6 bases). Trimming shortened V by 5 bases and J by 4 bases, and 21 bases separated the two germline ends. The CDR3 length is 16 residues. CDR1 is SGHVS, CDR2 FQNEAQ, per germline. The CDR3 coding sequence is TGTGCCAGCAGCCGTTACGACCGGGACAATTCGTACGAGCAGTACTTC. The encoded protein is CASSRYDRDNSYEQYF.

V usage is TRBV5-4 and J usage is TRBJ2-1; 9 bases align to TRBD2. Germline V gene sequence: CDR1 SGHNT, CDR2 YYREEE (reference sequence). V lost 4 bases, J lost 7 bases, and 9 bases stayed unmatched. The CDR3 contains 15 residues. Written as DNA, the CDR3 is TGTGCCAGCAGCCCCTGGCGGGGGGGCTCTAATGAGCAGTTCTTC. Translating it yields CASSPWRGGSNEQFF.

The chain recombines TRBV6-1 with TRBJ2-3; 10 nucleotides match TRBD2. Losses at the gene ends were 6 bases for V and 4 bases for J; bases not matched to a gene: 7. CDR1 is MNHNS and CDR2 is SASEGT in the germline V gene. This CDR3 contains 15 residues. The CDR3 protein is CASSFLAGEADTQYF. The CDR3 region has the DNA TGTGCCAGCAGCTTCCTAGCGGGGGAAGCAGATACGCAGTATTTT.

This clone was observed a few times. V is TRBV7-9 and J is TRBJ1-2; perhaps TRBD1 as D (5 bases). Germline CDR1 reads SEHNR; CDR2 reads FQNEAQ (reference sequence). V dropped 2 bases and J dropped 2 bases, with 12 bases sitting between them. CDR3 length equals 15 residues. CDR3 in DNA: TGTGCCAGCAGCTTACAGGGAGGCGGGAACTATGGCTACACCTTC. As protein: CASSLQGGGNYGYTF.

This clone was detected only once. The rearrangement joins TRBV6-7 to TRBJ2-7, with D perhaps matching TRBD2 (7 bases). TRBV6-7 qualifies as an ORF whose function is uncertain. CDR3 length: 14 amino acids. Trimming removed 8 bases from V and 1 base from J, with 15 bases in between. CDR3 sequence reads: CASVGGGQSYEQYF. The CDR3 DNA follows: TGTGCCAGCGTTGGCGGGGGCCAGTCCTACGAGCAGTACTTC.

The V gene is TRBV2, the J gene TRBJ2-3; 11 bases match TRBD2. CDR3 size: 19 residues. V dropped 8 bases and J dropped 0; count of bases not matched to a gene: 16. Germline CDR1 SNHLY, CDR2 FYNNEI. Written as DNA, the CDR3 is TGTGCCAGCCTTTCTGATAGCGGGGGGGCTGGGTCTAGCACAGATACGCAGTATTTT. It encodes CASLSDSGGAGSSTDTQYF.

The chain is built from TRBV9 and TRBJ2-5; maybe TRBD2 (6 bases). The germline gives CDR1 SGDLS, CDR2 YYNGEE. The CDR3 spans 16 residues. Deletions cut 5 bases from V and 0 bases from J, with 17 bases between. In DNA, the CDR3 is TGTGCCAGCAGTAAGGTCTCGGGGACTTACCAAGAGACCCAGTACTTC. It codes for CASSKVSGTYQETQYF.

This rearrangement joins TRBV10-1 to TRBJ1-6, with 7 bases that match TRBD1. The CDR3 consists of 18 residues. J gave up 0 bases and V 4 bases, and 9 bases lay outside the gene matches. Looked up from germline, CDR1 is WNHNN and CDR2 is SYGVQD (reference sequence). The chain's CDR3 is CASSGIGTVISYNSPLHF. The CDR3 DNA follows: TGCGCCAGCAGTGGAATCGGGACAGTCATCTCCTATAATTCACCCCTCCACTTT.

The chain is built from TRBV11-2 and TRBJ2-7, with a weak D call TRBD1 (5 bases). This CDR3 is built from 11 residues. The ends were cut back, 8 bases at V and 5 bases at J, with 10 bases in the middle. The germline V gene encodes CDR1 SGHAT and CDR2 FQNNGV. The CDR3: CASHQGDEQYF. DNA for the CDR3: TGTGCCAGCCACCAGGGCGACGAGCAGTACTTC. Full variable domain (outside the CDR3, taken from reference TRBV11-2 and TRBJ2-7): EAGVAQSPRYKIIEKRQSVAFWCNPISGHATLYWYQQILGQGPKLLIQFQNNGVVDDSQLPKDRFSAERLKGVDSTLKIQPAKLEDSAVYLCASHQGDEQYFGPGTRLTVT.

Notes on this clone: This sample includes further DNA sequences coding for the same CDR3. V gene TRBV7-3 combines with J gene TRBJ2-7, with 8 bases that match TRBD2. With V trimmed by 6 bases and J by 4 bases, 5 bases remained unmatched. Looked up from germline, CDR1 is SGHTA and CDR2 is FQGTGA. CDR3 length equals 13 residues. CDR3 in amino acids: CASSSSGGYEQYF. The CDR3 DNA reads TGTGCCAGCAGTTCCAGCGGGGGTTACGAGCAGTACTTC.

This clone came up a few times. This chain uses TRBV2 with TRBJ2-7; D remains unclear. This CDR3 region has 13 residues. Germline-derived CDR1 and CDR2 are SNHLY and FYNNEI. Trimming cost V 5 bases and J 2 bases, with 10 bases left between them. CDR3 sequence reads: CASSLGSPYEQYF. The CDR3 nucleotides are TGTGCCAGCAGTTTGGGCAGTCCCTACGAGCAGTACTTC.

The chain links TRBV5-1 to TRBJ1-3; D gene ambiguous. Germline V lookup: CDR1 SGHRS, CDR2 YFSETQ. The CDR3 covers 14 residues. Trimming pared 3 bases from V and 0 bases from J, leaving 7 bases between. CDR3 DNA: TGCGCCAGCAGCTCACAGAGCTCTGGAAACACCATATATTTT. Amino acids: CASSSQSSGNTIYF.

The chain is built from TRBV28 and TRBJ2-7; no definite D call. Trimming pared 7 bases from V and 6 bases from J, leaving 10 bases between. Germline lookup yields CDR1 MDHEN and CDR2 SYDVKM. This CDR3 is 11 amino acids long. The CDR3 coding sequence is TGTGCCAGCACATATTCGGGCGAGCAGTACTTC. It encodes CASTYSGEQYF.

The gene calls are TRBV18 and TRBJ1-1, with 9 nucleotides matching TRBD1. Germline V CDR1 and CDR2: KGHSH, LQKENI. Unmatched junction bases numbered 4, after V lost 6 bases and J lost 8 bases. The CDR3 totals 12 residues. As DNA, the CDR3 is TGTGCCAGCTCCCGGGGACAGGGCGAAGCTTTCTTT. Translated: CASSRGQGEAFF. Full variable domain (remainder filled in from reference TRBV18 and TRBJ1-1): NAGVMQNPRHLVRRRGQEARLRCSPMKGHSHVYWYRQLPEEGLKFMVYLQKENIIDESGMPKERFSAEFPKEGPSILRIQQVVRGDSAAYFCASSRGQGEAFFGQGTRLTVV.

This rearrangement joins TRBV27 to TRBJ1-5, with 12 bases that match TRBD1. This CDR3 contains 14 residues. Germline CDR1 reads MNHEY; CDR2 reads SMNVEV (reference sequence). J was trimmed by 6 bases and V by 8 bases; bases with no gene match: 5. The CDR3 is CASGDRGQGQPQHF. The CDR3 region has the DNA TGTGCCAGCGGGGACAGGGGGCAGGGTCAGCCCCAGCATTTT.

The chain has TRBV5-1 and TRBJ2-2, with TRBD1 matching over 10 bases. This CDR3 spans 15 amino acids. The germline V gene has CDR1 SGHRS and CDR2 YFSETQ. The V segment lost 4 bases and the J segment 5 bases; nucleotides outside the gene matches: 5. The CDR3 bases are TGCGCCAGCAGCGTTCGACAGGGGGCAACCGGGGAGCTGTTTTTT. It is translated as CASSVRQGATGELFF.

The chain is built from TRBV10-3 and TRBJ2-7, with TRBD1 as a possible D gene (5 bases). From germline, CDR1 is ENHRY and CDR2 SYGVKD. This CDR3 is built from 14 residues. Trimming cost V 3 bases and J 3 bases, with 12 bases left between them. As DNA, the CDR3 is TGTGCCATCAGTGACGGGCAGGGTTACTACGAGCAGTACTTC. Encoded protein: CAISDGQGYYEQYF.

V usage is TRBV7-6 and J usage is TRBJ2-7, with 9 bases aligning to TRBD1. V gave up 2 bases and J gave up 2 bases; unmatched junction bases: 10. The CDR3 is 17 amino acids. The V gene's germline CDR1 is SGHVS and CDR2 FNYEAQ. The CDR3 region has the DNA TGTGCCAGCAGCTTAAGCCCTAGACAGGGGGGGGCCTACGAGCAGTACTTC. Translating gives CASSLSPRQGGAYEQYF.

CDR3 amino acids: CASSLGDEQFF. CDR3 nucleotides: TGTGCCAGCAGTCTAGGCGATGAGCAGTTCTTC. This chain uses TRBV6-5 with TRBJ2-1; D is undetermined. The V end was cut by 5 bases, the J end by 8 bases, with 7 bases between. CDR3 size: 11 residues. The V gene's germline CDR1 is MNHEY and CDR2 SVGAGI.

The chain has TRBV5-1 and TRBJ1-1; D gene uncertain. With 1 base removed from V and 1 base from J, the gap between germline ends came to 14 bases. The germline CDR1 and CDR2 sequences are SGHRS and YFSETQ. The CDR3 contains 16 residues. In DNA form, the CDR3 reads TGCGCCAGCAGCTTGTCTCTTATGCAGGAGAACACTGAAGCTTTCTTT. This encodes CASSLSLMQENTEAFF.

This chain links TRBV7-8 with TRBJ2-5; 9 bases fit TRBD2. Germline V lookup: CDR1 SGHVS, CDR2 FQNEAQ. V lost 5 bases to trimming and J lost 5 bases; unmatched junction nucleotides: 3. The CDR3 is 13 amino acids. The CDR3: CASSGTSRETQYF. CDR3 sequence (DNA): TGTGCCAGCAGCGGGACTAGCCGGGAGACCCAGTACTTC.

This clone was seen just once. The same CDR3 also results from other DNA sequences found in this sample. The chain combines TRBV10-1 with TRBJ2-6; D might be TRBD2 (6 bases). The CDR3 consists of 14 residues. Trimming took off 6 bases at V and 4 bases at J, with 10 bases between the two ends. Germline V gene lookup returns CDR1 WNHNN and CDR2 SYGVQD (reference sequence). The CDR3 DNA is TGCGCCAGCAGCGGGGGATCCGGGGCCAACGTCCTGACTTTC. It is translated as CASSGGSGANVLTF.

V usage is TRBV29-1 and J usage is TRBJ1-2; TRBD1 matches 10 bases. The CDR3 is made up of 14 amino acids. V lost 1 base and J lost 3; bases outside the gene matches: 2. From germline, CDR1 is SQVTM and CDR2 ANQGSEA. CDR3 residues: CSVEATGGYYGYTF. The DNA of the CDR3 is TGCAGCGTTGAAGCGACAGGGGGCTACTATGGCTACACCTTC.

This chain joins TRBV9 and TRBJ2-3; 9 nucleotides match TRBD2. The CDR3 is made up of 16 amino acids. Germline CDR1 and CDR2: SGDLS and YYNGEE. The junction had 12 bases not matched to a gene; V was cut back by 4 bases and J by 6 bases. CDR3 bases: TGTGCCAGCAGCACCCAGCGGGGGGCCAGAGGGGATACGCAGTATTTT. This translates into CASSTQRGARGDTQYF.

J is TRBJ2-7 and V is TRBV9, with 8 bases identical to TRBD2. Trimming at V came to 1 base and at J to 0 bases, leaving 3 bases not matched to a gene. Germline V gene lookup returns CDR1 SGDLS and CDR2 YYNGEE. The CDR3 sequence is 15 residues long. CDR3 DNA sequence: TGTGCCAGCAGCGTAACTAGCGGAGACTCCTACGAGCAGTACTTC. It codes for CASSVTSGDSYEQYF.

The V and J genes are TRBV19 and TRBJ1-4; D may be TRBD1 (6 bases). The V end was cut by 3 bases, the J end by 3 bases, with 17 bases between. Germline CDR1 is LNHDA and CDR2 is SQIVND (reference sequence). This CDR3 is 17 amino acids long. DNA of the CDR3: TGTGCCAGTAGTATTATCACAGGGACGGAGCCTAATGAAAAACTGTTTTTT. Amino acids: CASSIITGTEPNEKLFF.